This TCR beta chain was observed in a study of beta chain features in type 1 diabetes. Study outcomes and limitations: TCRB CDR3 length was moderately but significantly reduced in all four CD4+ subsets of Type 1 diabetes patients. Within patients, naive, central memory and Treg TCRB repertoires seemed more similar than within healthy donors.

The trim removed 6 bases at V and 2 bases at J, leaving 7 bases unmatched. The V gene's germline CDR1 is MDHEN and CDR2 SYDVKM. The CDR3 contains 15 residues. This clone was observed many times. Its target is not known. Reverse transcription of all isolated RNA meant that expressed TCRB transcripts were sequenced. Sequencing used immunoSEQ multiplex PCR; TCRdb keeps in-frame clones, though not all of them. There are around 130,000 clones in the sample; roughly 10% occur only once, and about 0.7% lies in the top ten. V and J are TRBV28 and TRBJ1-5; 7 positions match TRBD1. Sequenced material: central memory CD4+ T cells from blood. The receptor comes from a young man with type 1 diabetes. CDR3 DNA sequence: TGTGCCAGCAGCCCCGTGCAGGGGGGCAATCAGCCCCAGCATTTT. Its protein is CASSPVQGGNQPQHF.